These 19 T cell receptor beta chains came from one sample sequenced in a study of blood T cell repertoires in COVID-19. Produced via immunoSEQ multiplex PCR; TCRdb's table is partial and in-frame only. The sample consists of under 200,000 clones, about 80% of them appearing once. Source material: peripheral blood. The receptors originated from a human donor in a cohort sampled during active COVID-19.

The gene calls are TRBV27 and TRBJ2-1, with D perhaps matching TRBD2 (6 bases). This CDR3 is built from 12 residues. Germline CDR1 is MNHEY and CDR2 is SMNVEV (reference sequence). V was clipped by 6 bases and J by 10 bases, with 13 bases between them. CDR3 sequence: CASRSGGLEQFF. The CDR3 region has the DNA TGTGCCAGCAGATCGGGCGGACTAGAGCAGTTCTTC.

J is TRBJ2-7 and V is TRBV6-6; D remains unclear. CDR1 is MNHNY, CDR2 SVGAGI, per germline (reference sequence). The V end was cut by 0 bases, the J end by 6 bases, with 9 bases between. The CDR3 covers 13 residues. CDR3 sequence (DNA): TGTGCCAGCAGTTACTCTTCCCAGGTCGAGCAGTACTTC. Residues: CASSYSSQVEQYF.

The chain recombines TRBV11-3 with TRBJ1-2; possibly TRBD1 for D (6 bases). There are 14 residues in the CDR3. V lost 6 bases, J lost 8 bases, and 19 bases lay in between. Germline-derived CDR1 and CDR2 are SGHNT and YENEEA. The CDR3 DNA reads TGTGCCAGCAGGTACGGACGGGGGGCGAGCGGCTACACCTTC. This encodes CASRYGRGASGYTF.

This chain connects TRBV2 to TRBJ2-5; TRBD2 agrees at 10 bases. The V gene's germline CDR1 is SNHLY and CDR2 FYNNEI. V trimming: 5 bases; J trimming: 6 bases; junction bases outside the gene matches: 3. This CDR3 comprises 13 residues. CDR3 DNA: TGTGCCAGCAGTCAGGGACTAGCGCAGACCCAGTACTTC. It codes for CASSQGLAQTQYF.

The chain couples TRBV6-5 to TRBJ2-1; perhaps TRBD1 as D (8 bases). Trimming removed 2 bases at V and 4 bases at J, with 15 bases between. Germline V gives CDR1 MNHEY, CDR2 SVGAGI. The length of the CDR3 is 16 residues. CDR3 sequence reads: CASSYSGDRRYNEQFF. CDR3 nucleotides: TGTGCCAGCAGTTACAGCGGGGACAGGCGTTACAATGAGCAGTTCTTC.

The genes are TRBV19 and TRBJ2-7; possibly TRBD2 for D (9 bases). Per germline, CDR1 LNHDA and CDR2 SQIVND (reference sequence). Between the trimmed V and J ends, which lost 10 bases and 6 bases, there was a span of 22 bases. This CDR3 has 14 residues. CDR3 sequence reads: CATRGLAGYSEQYF. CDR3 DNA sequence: TGTGCCACCAGGGGGCTAGCGGGGTACAGCGAGCAGTACTTC.

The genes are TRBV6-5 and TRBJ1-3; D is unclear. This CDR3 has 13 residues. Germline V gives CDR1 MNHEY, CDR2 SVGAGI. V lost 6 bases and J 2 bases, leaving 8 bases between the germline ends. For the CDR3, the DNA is TGTGCCAGCAGAGAGGGTACTGGAAACACCATATATTTT. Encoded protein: CASREGTGNTIYF.

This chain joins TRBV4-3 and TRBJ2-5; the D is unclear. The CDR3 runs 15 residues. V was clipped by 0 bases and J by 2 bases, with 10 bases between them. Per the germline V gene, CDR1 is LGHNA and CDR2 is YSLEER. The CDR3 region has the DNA TGCGCCAGCAGCCAAGAAGTCCTACGGCAAGAGACCCAGTACTTC. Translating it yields CASSQEVLRQETQYF.

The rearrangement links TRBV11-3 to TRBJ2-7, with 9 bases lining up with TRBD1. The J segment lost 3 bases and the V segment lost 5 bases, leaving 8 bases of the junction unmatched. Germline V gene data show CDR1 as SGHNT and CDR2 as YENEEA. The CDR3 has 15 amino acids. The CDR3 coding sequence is TGTGCCAGCAGCCTACAGGGGGCGCAGAACTACGAGCAGTACTTC. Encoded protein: CASSLQGAQNYEQYF.

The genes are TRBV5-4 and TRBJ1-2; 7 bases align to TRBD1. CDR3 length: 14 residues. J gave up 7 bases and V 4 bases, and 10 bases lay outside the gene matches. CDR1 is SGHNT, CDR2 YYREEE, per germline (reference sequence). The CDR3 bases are TGTGCCAGCAGCCCAGGGGGGTCAGACCTTGGCTACACCTTC. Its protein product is CASSPGGSDLGYTF.

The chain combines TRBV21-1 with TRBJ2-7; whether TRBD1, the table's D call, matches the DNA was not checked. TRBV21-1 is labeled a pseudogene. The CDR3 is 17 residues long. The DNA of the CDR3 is TGTGCCAGCAGCAAAGGTGAATCGGCCACAGAGCAGTACGAGCAGTACTTC. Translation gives CASSKGESATEQYEQYF.

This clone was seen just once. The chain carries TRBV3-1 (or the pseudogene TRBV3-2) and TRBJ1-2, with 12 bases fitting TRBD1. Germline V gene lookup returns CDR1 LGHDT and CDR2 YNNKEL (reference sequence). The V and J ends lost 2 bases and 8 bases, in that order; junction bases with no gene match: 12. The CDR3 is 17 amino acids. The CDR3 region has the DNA TGTGCCAGCAGCCAAATCGGAATGGGACAGGGGGCCTTAGGCTACACCTTC. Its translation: CASSQIGMGQGALGYTF.

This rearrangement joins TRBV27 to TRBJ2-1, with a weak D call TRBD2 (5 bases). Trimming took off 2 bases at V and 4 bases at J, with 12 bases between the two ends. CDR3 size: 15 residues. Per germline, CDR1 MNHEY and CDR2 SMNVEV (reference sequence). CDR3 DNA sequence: TGTGCCAGCAGTTTAAGACTACCGCTATACAATGAGCAGTTCTTC. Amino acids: CASSLRLPLYNEQFF.

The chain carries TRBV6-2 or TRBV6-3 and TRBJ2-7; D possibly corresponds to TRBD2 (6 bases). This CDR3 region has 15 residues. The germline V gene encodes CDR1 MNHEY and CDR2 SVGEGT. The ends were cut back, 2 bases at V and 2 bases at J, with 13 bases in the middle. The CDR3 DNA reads TGTGCCAGCAGTTACATCGGGAGCGTTCCCTACGAGCAGTACTTC. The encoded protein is CASSYIGSVPYEQYF.

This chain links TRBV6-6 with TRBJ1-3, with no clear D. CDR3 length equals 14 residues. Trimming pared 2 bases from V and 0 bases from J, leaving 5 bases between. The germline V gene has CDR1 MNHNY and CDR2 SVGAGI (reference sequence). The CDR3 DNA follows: TGTGCCAGCAGTTACGGGAGCTCTGGAAACACCATATATTTT. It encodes CASSYGSSGNTIYF.

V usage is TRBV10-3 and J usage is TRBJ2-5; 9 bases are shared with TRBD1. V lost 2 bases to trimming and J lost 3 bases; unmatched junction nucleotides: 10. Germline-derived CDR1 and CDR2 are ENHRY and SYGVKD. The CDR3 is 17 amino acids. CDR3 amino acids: CAISETNDRGREETQYF. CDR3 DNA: TGTGCCATCAGTGAGACCAACGACAGGGGGAGAGAAGAGACCCAGTACTTC.

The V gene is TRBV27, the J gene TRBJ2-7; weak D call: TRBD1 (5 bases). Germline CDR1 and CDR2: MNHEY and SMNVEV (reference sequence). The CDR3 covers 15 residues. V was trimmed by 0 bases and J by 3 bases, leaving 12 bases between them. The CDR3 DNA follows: TGTGCCAGCAGTTTATCCGGACATCTGAACTACGAGCAGTACTTC. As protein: CASSLSGHLNYEQYF.

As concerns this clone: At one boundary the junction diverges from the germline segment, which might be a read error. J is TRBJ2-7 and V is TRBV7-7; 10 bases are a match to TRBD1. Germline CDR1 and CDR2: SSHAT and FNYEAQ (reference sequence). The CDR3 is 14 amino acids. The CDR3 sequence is CASSRTGTGDEQYF. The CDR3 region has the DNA TGTGCTAGCAGCCGGACAGGGACAGGGGACGAGCAGTACTTC.

The chain's CDR3 is CASSQFAGDRYSGNTIYF. CDR3 in DNA: TGCGCCAGCAGTCAATTCGCTGGGGACAGATACTCTGGAAACACCATATATTTT. The chain uses TRBV23-1 and TRBJ1-3; 7 nucleotides align to TRBD1. TRBV23-1 is designated an ORF whose function remains uncertain. V lost 1 base to trimming and J lost 0 bases; unmatched junction nucleotides: 9. The CDR3 has 18 residues.